What follows describes a single TCR beta chain. As yet, its antigen is unknown. This specimen belongs to a study of T cell responses to AZD1222 COVID-19 vaccine. Notes on the study in general: Rises in breadth and depth of Spike-specific TCRs came after two AZD1222 doses. None of the repertoires were sampled until the peak T cell response had passed. The sample set comprised mostly white British donors with more females, and clonal diversity was possibly underestimated. The study identified only a handful of AZD1222 recipients as seropositive at baseline.

This CDR3 is 15 amino acids long. CDR1 and CDR2 from the germline V gene are SGHNT and YENEEA. Losses at the gene ends were 6 bases for V and 4 bases for J; bases not matched to a gene: 7. This table comes from immunoSEQ multiplex PCR, and its TCRdb copy is limited to in-frame clones, with some not included. The table lists some 120,000 clones, over 75% of them singletons, with under 9% in the top ten. Sequenced here: peripheral blood, sampled on day 0 of AZD1222 vaccination. V is TRBV11-3 and J is TRBJ2-2; TRBD2 agrees at 8 bases. The TCR sequence derives from an adult in good health. Written as DNA, the CDR3 is TGTGCCAGCAGTCCAAGCGGGAGTTCCACCGGGGAGCTGTTTTTT. Translated: CASSPSGSSTGELFF.